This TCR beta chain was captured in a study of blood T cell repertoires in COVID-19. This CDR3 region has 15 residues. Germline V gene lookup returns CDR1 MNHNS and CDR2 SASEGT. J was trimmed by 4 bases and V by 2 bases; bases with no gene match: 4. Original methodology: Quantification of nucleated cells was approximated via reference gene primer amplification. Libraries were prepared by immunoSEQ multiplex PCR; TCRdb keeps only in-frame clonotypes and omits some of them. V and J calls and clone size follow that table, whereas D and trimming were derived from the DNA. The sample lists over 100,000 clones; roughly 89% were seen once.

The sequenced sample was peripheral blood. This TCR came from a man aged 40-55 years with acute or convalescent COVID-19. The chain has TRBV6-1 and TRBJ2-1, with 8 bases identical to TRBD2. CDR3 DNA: TGTGCCAGCAGTGAAAGGGCTAGCGGGTACAATGAGCAGTTCTTC. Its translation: CASSERASGYNEQFF.